In this sample, the clone carrying this TCR beta chain turned up once. The sample is drawn from a study of blood T cells in healthy people across ages. Next came a second PCR, run for about 6 to 12 cycles, which used a sample-barcoded 5' primer along with a J-beta primer mix. TCRdb used MiXCR to reprocess the 5' RACE reads, holding one entry per CDR3 protein. This table holds hundreds of thousands of distinct CDR3 sequences, about half found once. There are 11 residues in the CDR3. The germline V gene has CDR1 SGHRS and CDR2 YFSETQ. Trimming cost V 2 bases and J 12 bases, with 9 bases left between them.

This chain links TRBV5-1 with TRBJ2-1; D gene uncertain. This TCR was sampled from a man in his 60s in good health. Sequenced input: blood. The CDR3 here is CASSFRWRQFF. The DNA of the CDR3 is TGCGCCAGCAGCTTTCGATGGAGGCAGTTCTTC.